This paragraph reports one T cell receptor (beta chain). Since a much larger clone is just one base distant, this may be a read error. This entry comes from a study of T cells after yellow fever vaccination. The TCR cDNA carried a universal primer site and UMIs from 5'RACE template switching. MiXCR was run by TCRdb on the 5' RACE reads, yielding one entry per CDR3 protein. The sample comprises 150,000 to 200,000 distinct CDR3 sequences, around 7% of which are singletons, and approximately 2.5% rests with the top ten. The V gene's germline CDR1 is SGDLS and CDR2 YYNGEE. The CDR3 contains 15 residues. The chain couples TRBV9 to TRBJ2-1; 13 bases align to TRBD2. This TCR came from a man younger than 35 who received the YFV17D yellow fever vaccine. The sample was CD4+ T cells sorted from PBMCs, taken less than 6 days after the first yellow fever vaccination. The chain's CDR3 is CASIVTSGGAYEQFF. CDR3 DNA sequence: TGTGCCAGCATCGTAACTAGCGGGGGGGCCTATGAGCAGTTCTTC.